Below, 2 T cell receptor beta chains from the same sample are listed, as sequenced in a study of blood T cell repertoires in COVID-19. Using immunoSEQ multiplex PCR, the repertoire was profiled, and TCRdb retains in-frame clones only, with some absent. The sample has around 60,000 clones; 73% are singletons. Sequencing was carried out using peripheral blood. All receptors derive from a woman between 50 and 59 years old with active or convalescent COVID-19.

CDR3 in amino acids: CASSRDWSSYEQYF. The DNA of the CDR3 is TGTGCCAGCAGTCGGGACTGGAGCTCCTACGAGCAGTACTTC. The J gene is TRBJ2-7, the V gene TRBV14; maybe TRBD2 (6 bases). V lost 6 bases, J lost 0 bases, and 12 bases lay in between. CDR1 SGHDN and CDR2 FVKESK come from the germline V gene. This CDR3 has 14 residues.

The chain recombines TRBV30 with TRBJ1-2; 7 positions agree with TRBD1. Germline trimming cut 0 bases from V and 7 bases from J; bases unmatched to any gene: 2. Germline V gives CDR1 GTSNPN, CDR2 SVGIG (reference sequence). The CDR3 sequence is 12 residues long. CDR3 region: CAWSVGGVGYTF. Here the CDR3 DNA reads TGTGCCTGGAGTGTAGGGGGCGTTGGCTACACCTTC.